The 20 T cell receptor beta chains in this list originate from one sample, sequenced in a study of blood T cells in healthy people across ages (dated by TCRdb to the mid-2010s). The library was built by means of 5' RACE. Sequencing took place on an Illumina HiSeq 2500. A second PCR of about 6 to 12 cycles was performed with a sample-barcoded 5' primer and a J-beta primer mix. TCRdb itself trimmed the public reads at Q25 with fastp, ran MiXCR and retained productive beta chains. All rows with the same CDR3 protein become a single entry with the most common DNA and genes. This sample comprises some 1.4 million distinct CDR3 sequences, 42% of them detected only once. Together, the top ten hold less than 8% of the sample. The sample consisted of blood. All receptors derive from a young woman in good health.

The chain couples TRBV28 to TRBJ1-2, with a weak D call TRBD1 (6 bases). Looked up from germline, CDR1 is MDHEN and CDR2 is SYDVKM. V lost 5 bases, J lost 3 bases, and 28 bases lay in between. This CDR3 has 19 residues. CDR3 region: CASSPSAGTSSRQYYGYTF. The CDR3 region has the DNA TGTGCCAGCAGTCCCTCCGCCGGGACATCCAGCCGGCAATACTATGGCTACACCTTC.

V and J are TRBV20-1 and TRBJ1-1; the D is unclear. The CDR3 loop spans 16 amino acids. Germline-derived CDR1 and CDR2 are DFQATT and SNEGSKA (reference sequence). The V end lost 0 bases, the J end lost 1 base, and 15 bases lay between the germline ends. CDR3 region: CSARDRGRFQNTEAFF. For the CDR3, the DNA is TGCAGTGCTAGAGATCGTGGACGGTTTCAGAACACTGAAGCTTTCTTT.

V is TRBV5-1 and J is TRBJ2-7; D unresolved. Trimming pared 4 bases from V and 7 bases from J, leaving 24 bases between. CDR1 SGHRS and CDR2 YFSETQ come from the germline V gene. The CDR3 length is 16 residues. The CDR3 DNA reads as TGCGCCAGCAGCCACTTAGGAGAGAGAGCCTACAATGAGCAGTACTTC. This encodes CASSHLGERAYNEQYF. The full variable domain, rest sourced from reference TRBV5-1 and TRBJ2-7, is KAGVTQTPRYLIKTRGQQVTLSCSPISGHRSVSWYQQTPGQGLQFLFEYFSETQRNKGNFPGRFSGRQFSNSRSEMNVSTLELGDSALYLCASSHLGERAYNEQYFGPGTRLTVT.

This clonotype was detected ten times or more. V and J are TRBV7-2 and TRBJ2-3; D is uncertain. Trimming removed 6 bases at V and 6 bases at J, with 10 bases between. Germline CDR1 and CDR2: SGHTA and FQGNSA. The CDR3 length is 12 residues. The CDR3: CASRVNTDTQYF. CDR3 nucleotide sequence: TGTGCCAGCAGGGTAAACACCGATACGCAGTATTTT. Supplemented by reference TRBV7-2 and TRBJ2-3, the full variable domain reads GAGVSQSPSNKVTEKGKDVELRCDPISGHTALYWYRQSLGQGLEFLIYFQGNSAPDKSGLPSDRFSAERTGGSVSTLTIQRTQQEDSAVYLCASRVNTDTQYFGPGTRLTVL.

The chain uses TRBV29-1 and TRBJ2-5; D remains unclear. The CDR3 spans 14 residues. V lost 4 bases, J lost 4 bases, and 16 bases lay in between. Germline assignment: CDR1 SQVTM and CDR2 ANQGSEA. Here the CDR3 DNA reads TGCAGCGTTGCGACGGGCGGCACCTTAGAGACCCAGTACTTC. Translated, it gives CSVATGGTLETQYF.

This chain joins TRBV6-2 or TRBV6-3 and TRBJ2-7, with TRBD1 identical over 7 bases. CDR1 MNHEY and CDR2 SVGEGT come from the germline V gene. V was clipped by 6 bases and J by 3 bases; unmatched bases: 17. CDR3 length: 17 residues. The CDR3 region is CASRHSRTTGIGYEQYF. The CDR3 DNA sequence: TGTGCCAGCAGACACTCCCGAACGACAGGGATTGGCTACGAGCAGTACTTC.

This clonotype came up many times. The V call is TRBV3-1, the J call TRBJ2-5, with TRBD2 matching over 7 bases. V gave up 1 base and J gave up 3 bases; unmatched junction bases: 2. Germline V gene data show CDR1 as LGHDT and CDR2 as YNNKEL (reference sequence). The CDR3 is 14 residues long. The CDR3 bases are TGTGCCAGCAGCCAAGGGCTAGCGGAAGAGACCCAGTACTTC. Encoded protein: CASSQGLAEETQYF.

The chain employs TRBV7-2 and TRBJ1-2; perhaps TRBD1 as D (5 bases). Germline V lookup: CDR1 SGHTA, CDR2 FQGNSA. The CDR3 extends over 14 amino acids. V gave up 1 base and J gave up 4 bases, with 10 bases separating them. Written as DNA, the CDR3 is TGTGCCAGCAGCTTAGTTGGGGGGGTCTATGGCTACACCTTC. This codes for CASSLVGGVYGYTF. Full variable domain (remainder filled in from reference TRBV7-2 and TRBJ1-2): GAGVSQSPSNKVTEKGKDVELRCDPISGHTALYWYRQSLGQGLEFLIYFQGNSAPDKSGLPSDRFSAERTGGSVSTLTIQRTQQEDSAVYLCASSLVGGVYGYTFGSGTRLTVV.

The chain couples TRBV20-1 to TRBJ1-2, with D tentatively TRBD1 (6 bases). The CDR3 has 12 amino acids. The germline CDR1 and CDR2 sequences are DFQATT and SNEGSKA (reference sequence). In nucleotides, the CDR3 is TGCAACATGCAGACAGGCCTCTATGGCTACACCTTC. Encoded protein: CNMQTGLYGYTF.

This clonotype was counted only a few times. The chain combines TRBV4-1 with TRBJ2-4, with D possibly matching TRBD2 (6 bases). This CDR3 is 18 amino acids long. Germline V CDR1 and CDR2: MGHRA, YSYEKL. The germline V and J ends were trimmed by 3 bases and 0 bases, with 18 bases remaining between them. In nucleotides, the CDR3 is TGCGCCAGCAGCCACGGGACTTACACTCTTCTAGCCAAAAACATTCAGTACTTC. Its translation is CASSHGTYTLLAKNIQYF.

The chain recombines TRBV6-5 with TRBJ1-2; D is unclear. Deletions cut 7 bases from V and 8 bases from J, with 17 bases between. The CDR3 totals 13 residues. Germline V gene data show CDR1 as MNHEY and CDR2 as SVGAGI. The CDR3: CASTPGLNGGYTF. In nucleotides, the CDR3 is TGTGCCAGCACCCCCGGACTCAACGGGGGCTACACCTTC.

The chain combines TRBV7-2 with TRBJ2-5; the match to TRBD2 covers 7 bases. The V and J ends lost 3 bases and 4 bases, in that order; junction bases with no gene match: 5. This CDR3 has 14 residues. Germline CDR1 and CDR2: SGHTA and FQGNSA. The CDR3 DNA reads TGTGCCAGCAGCTTCGGGGGGAGCCCAGAGACCCAGTACTTC. The encoded protein is CASSFGGSPETQYF.

This chain links TRBV5-4 with TRBJ1-2; D gene uncertain. Trimming removed 4 bases from V and 8 bases from J, with 24 bases in between. The length of the CDR3 is 16 residues. Germline-derived CDR1 and CDR2 are SGHNT and YYREEE (reference sequence). The CDR3, as DNA: TGTGCCAGCAGCGCCAAGCGAACTGAACTTGAAGGGGGCTACACCTTC. Protein product: CASSAKRTELEGGYTF.

CDR3 sequence reads: CASSYSGPPEQYF. CDR3 DNA sequence: TGTGCCAGCAGTTACTCGGGGCCCCCGGAGCAGTACTTC. J is TRBJ2-5 and V is TRBV6-5; D may be TRBD1 (5 bases). Germline loops: CDR1 MNHEY, CDR2 SVGAGI. Deletions cut 0 bases from V and 11 bases from J, with 13 bases between. There are 13 residues in the CDR3.

This clonotype was observed a handful of times. This chain links TRBV9 with TRBJ1-4, with TRBD1 identical over 10 bases. CDR1 is SGDLS, CDR2 YYNGEE, per germline. This CDR3 spans 17 amino acids. Trimming took 4 bases from V and 4 from J; bases not matched to a gene: 10. CDR3 DNA: TGTGCCAGCAGCCAAGGGACAGGGGACTTTGTTAATGAAAAACTGTTTTTT. The encoded protein is CASSQGTGDFVNEKLFF.

This clonotype was seen a handful of times. V usage is TRBV6-5 and J usage is TRBJ2-7; TRBD2 agrees at 12 bases. The CDR3 consists of 15 residues. The germline CDR1 and CDR2 sequences are MNHEY and SVGAGI. V shed 6 bases, J shed 6 bases, and the junction held 9 bases outside the gene matches. This CDR3 is CASSQLAGGHIEQYF. As DNA, the CDR3 is TGTGCCAGCAGCCAGCTAGCGGGGGGGCATATCGAGCAGTACTTC.

V is TRBV10-3 and J is TRBJ1-1; D not certain. CDR3 length: 13 amino acids. Germline CDR1 and CDR2: ENHRY and SYGVKD. V shed 3 bases and J shed 5 bases, with 10 bases lying between them. CDR3 sequence: CAISDEDLTEAFF. CDR3 in DNA: TGTGCCATCAGTGACGAGGACTTGACTGAAGCTTTCTTT.

This chain uses TRBV20-1 with TRBJ2-6, with 9 bases identical to TRBD1. This CDR3 contains 18 residues. The ends lost 6 bases at V and 0 bases at J; junction bases unmatched: 12. The germline V gene encodes CDR1 DFQATT and CDR2 SNEGSKA (reference sequence). The CDR3 DNA sequence: TGCAGTGCCCCGAGGCGGGACAGGGAAAGCTCTGGGGCCAACGTCCTGACTTTC. Translated, it gives CSAPRRDRESSGANVLTF.

There are a few counts of this clonotype. The chain joins TRBV6-2 or TRBV6-3 to TRBJ1-2; weak D call: TRBD1 (5 bases). The V and J ends lost 8 bases and 6 bases respectively, with 16 bases between them. The CDR3 loop spans 13 amino acids. CDR1 and CDR2 from the germline V gene are MNHEY and SVGEGT. The CDR3 coding sequence is TGTGCCAGCGCAATCAGGGTAATGAATGGCTACACCTTC. As protein: CASAIRVMNGYTF.

The gene calls are TRBV29-1 and TRBJ2-3; 11 positions match TRBD2. CDR3 length: 15 amino acids. The J segment lost 4 bases and the V segment lost 6 bases, leaving 9 bases of the junction unmatched. CDR1 is SQVTM and CDR2 is ANQGSEA in the germline V gene. The CDR3 DNA is TGCAGCGTGGGGACTAGCGGTACCCAGGCAGATACGCAGTATTTT. This encodes CSVGTSGTQADTQYF.